This T cell receptor beta chain was observed in a study of blood T cell repertoires in COVID-19. Across the study: COVID-19 samples, acute and convalescent, were from the United States, Italy and Spain.

The germline CDR1 and CDR2 sequences are MNHEY and SVGAGI. The CDR3 extends over 14 amino acids. The ends were cut back, 6 bases at V and 4 bases at J, with 14 bases in the middle. Under the authors' procedure: Amplified reference gene primers provided the basis for estimating nucleated cell counts. Profiling relied on immunoSEQ multiplex PCR, and the TCRdb table lists in-frame clones only, not all of them. The D gene and trimming were derived from the DNA, and the V and J assignments and clone size from that table. The data contain tens of thousands of clones, approximately 82% of them singletons. This TCR derives from a man aged 45-60 years with active or convalescent COVID-19. The chain is built from TRBV6-5 and TRBJ2-3; no clear D gene. Input material: peripheral blood. CDR3: CASRTPLVPDTQYF. CDR3 in DNA: TGTGCCAGCAGAACCCCTCTAGTACCAGATACGCAGTATTTT.